Following are 30 T cell receptor beta chains from one sample sequenced in a study of OX40 agonist ivuxolimab in advanced cancers. TCRdb's copy holds only in-frame clones and misses some; the assay was immunoSEQ multiplex PCR. Altogether 45,000 to 60,000 clones are present, approximately 93% being singletons, with the ten largest covering roughly 12%. The sample in question was CD4+ or CD8+ T cells sorted from blood, obtained in a trial of the OX40 agonist ivuxolimab. These receptor sequences come from an adult with an advanced solid tumor such as melanoma, head and neck, liver or kidney cancer.

The gene calls are TRBV13 and TRBJ2-3; D is undetermined. The CDR3 length is 17 residues. V gave up 2 bases and J gave up 0 bases, with 15 bases separating them. Per the germline V gene, CDR1 is PRHDT and CDR2 is FYEKMQ (reference sequence). The CDR3 here is CASSLSAFTTSTDTQYF. The CDR3, as DNA: TGTGCCAGCAGCTTAAGCGCTTTCACGACTAGCACAGATACGCAGTATTTT.

The chain couples TRBV10-1 to TRBJ2-3; the D gene is possibly TRBD2 (5 bases). Per the germline V gene, CDR1 is WNHNN and CDR2 is SYGVQD (reference sequence). Trimming left V 6 bases short and J 2 bases short, with 15 bases between. The CDR3 consists of 15 residues. The CDR3 bases are TGCGCCAGCAGGGACCTACTGACTAACACAGATACGCAGTATTTT. The encoded protein is CASRDLLTNTDTQYF.

The V gene is TRBV9, the J gene TRBJ2-5, with 9 bases identical to TRBD2. Germline CDR1 and CDR2: SGDLS and YYNGEE. This CDR3 is 15 amino acids long. V trimming: 0 bases; J trimming: 5 bases; junction bases outside the gene matches: 5. The CDR3 sequence is CASSVASGEGETQYF. In DNA, the CDR3 is TGTGCCAGCAGCGTAGCTAGCGGGGAGGGGGAGACCCAGTACTTC.

CDR3 region: CASSYLRQLQETQYF. The CDR3 bases are TGTGCCAGCAGTTACTTGCGACAGTTACAAGAGACCCAGTACTTC. This chain uses TRBV6-6 with TRBJ2-5, with D possibly being TRBD1 (5 bases). Germline CDR1 MNHNY, CDR2 SVGAGI (reference sequence). This CDR3 is 15 amino acids long. Deletions cut 1 base from V and 2 bases from J, with 11 bases between.

V usage is TRBV4-2 and J usage is TRBJ2-1; D is unclear. Trimming removed 4 bases from V and 9 bases from J, with 16 bases in between. The CDR3 runs 14 residues. Germline assignment: CDR1 LGHNA and CDR2 YNFKEQ. The CDR3 DNA reads as TGTGCCAGCAGCCGAAGTCAGCTAGGTAGTGAGCAGTTCTTC. Amino acid sequence: CASSRSQLGSEQFF.

The chain employs TRBV5-1 and TRBJ2-5; D might be TRBD1 (6 bases). This CDR3 comprises 13 residues. Trimming left V 2 bases short and J 3 bases short, with 8 bases between. The germline gives CDR1 SGHRS, CDR2 YFSETQ. The DNA for the CDR3 is TGCGCCAGCAGCTTATACAGGGAAGAGACCCAGTACTTC. This encodes CASSLYREETQYF.

In DNA, the CDR3 is TGTGCCAGTAGTGACGTCGGGACCTCCTACGAGCAGTACTTC. It is translated as CASSDVGTSYEQYF. The chain recombines TRBV19 with TRBJ2-7; tentatively, D is TRBD1 or TRBD2 (5 bases each). This CDR3 contains 14 residues. V was pared by 5 bases and J by 0 bases, with 11 bases between. Germline V CDR1 and CDR2: LNHDA, SQIVND (reference sequence).

This rearrangement joins TRBV5-1 to TRBJ1-2, with 7 positions matching TRBD1. Per the germline V gene, CDR1 is SGHRS and CDR2 is YFSETQ. The CDR3 has 12 residues. V shed 8 bases and J 6 bases; nucleotides not matched to a gene: 7. CDR3 residues: CASSSRGDGYTF. CDR3 DNA: TGCGCCAGTTCATCCAGGGGGGATGGCTACACCTTC.

The rearrangement joins TRBV19 to TRBJ2-1; perhaps TRBD1 as D (5 bases). Germline-derived CDR1 and CDR2 are LNHDA and SQIVND (reference sequence). Deletions cut 6 bases from V and 5 bases from J, with 11 bases between. The length of the CDR3 is 13 residues. CDR3 DNA sequence: TGTGCCAGTAGCCTTGAGACAGACAATGAGCAGTTCTTC. Translating gives CASSLETDNEQFF.

The chain recombines TRBV5-1 with TRBJ2-1, with D hard to call. Germline lookup yields CDR1 SGHRS and CDR2 YFSETQ. V lost 4 bases and J lost 7, with 15 bases in between. CDR3 length equals 14 residues. The CDR3 DNA is TGCGCCAGCAGCCCCTGGGCGATGGGAAATGAGCAGTTCTTC. Translation: CASSPWAMGNEQFF.

This chain uses TRBV7-8 with TRBJ1-1; D possibly corresponds to TRBD1 (5 bases). The CDR3 is made up of 17 amino acids. CDR1 and CDR2 from the germline V gene are SGHVS and FQNEAQ. V lost 3 bases to trimming and J lost 1 base, with 18 bases between them. The CDR3 nucleotides are TGTGCCAGCAGCTTCAAGAGAGAGGACATCAAGAACACTGAAGCTTTCTTT. This codes for CASSFKREDIKNTEAFF.

This clone was seen a single time. This chain connects TRBV19 to TRBJ1-1, with 7 bases aligning to TRBD1. The CDR3 runs 14 residues. Losses at the gene ends were 5 bases for V and 1 base for J; bases not matched to a gene: 4. The germline CDR1 and CDR2 sequences are LNHDA and SQIVND (reference sequence). CDR3 nucleotide sequence: TGTGCCAGTAGTGGATGGACAGGGAACACTGAAGCTTTCTTT. Its translation is CASSGWTGNTEAFF.

The J gene is TRBJ2-3, the V gene TRBV4-1; D possibly corresponds to TRBD1 (6 bases). This CDR3 is built from 16 residues. V dropped 4 bases and J dropped 0 bases, with 14 bases sitting between them. Germline assignment: CDR1 MGHRA and CDR2 YSYEKL. The CDR3 DNA reads as TGCGCCAGCAGCCTTCAACAGGGAACTAGCACAGATACGCAGTATTTT. Translating gives CASSLQQGTSTDTQYF.

About this clone itself: One junction end disagrees with the germline gene, perhaps due to a read error. The rearrangement joins TRBV6-1 to TRBJ2-7, with TRBD1 identical over 7 bases. The CDR3 runs 16 residues. In germline, CDR1 is MNHNS, CDR2 SASEGT. CDR3 coding DNA: TGTACCAGCAGTGAAGTTACAGGGGTGACCACCTACGAGCAGTACTTC. It codes for CTSSEVTGVTTYEQYF.

This chain joins TRBV5-1 and TRBJ2-1, with 7 bases lining up with TRBD2. CDR3 length: 15 residues. Trimming removed 1 base from V and 8 bases from J; junction bases left unmatched: 9. Looked up from germline, CDR1 is SGHRS and CDR2 is YFSETQ. The CDR3 loop reads CASSLMVGGEDEQFF. In DNA, the CDR3 is TGCGCCAGCAGCTTGATGGTGGGAGGGGAGGATGAGCAGTTCTTC.

This chain joins TRBV18 and TRBJ1-6; 10 positions agree with TRBD1. Germline lookup yields CDR1 KGHSH and CDR2 LQKENI. CDR3 length equals 16 residues. V lost 4 bases, J lost 9 bases, and 9 bases stayed unmatched. CDR3 sequence reads: CASSLIGTGASSPLHF. CDR3 bases: TGTGCCAGCTCACTTATCGGGACAGGGGCAAGTTCACCCCTCCACTTT.

This chain joins TRBV18 and TRBJ2-2; D is unresolved. V lost 4 bases and J lost 5, with 8 bases in between. The CDR3 covers 13 residues. Germline V gene lookup returns CDR1 KGHSH and CDR2 LQKENI. CDR3 sequence: CASSRVATGELFF. The CDR3 DNA sequence: TGTGCCAGCTCACGGGTTGCGACCGGGGAGCTGTTTTTT.

This chain joins TRBV6-1 and TRBJ1-3; D is undetermined. CDR1 and CDR2 (germline): MNHNS, SASEGT. V was pared by 2 bases and J by 4 bases, with 18 bases between. The CDR3 sequence is 17 residues long. The CDR3 bases are TGTGCCAGCAGTGAAAGATGGATCGTCAAATCGGGAAACACCATATATTTT. Its translation is CASSERWIVKSGNTIYF.

This clone was detected once. This chain connects TRBV21-1 to TRBJ1-2. TRBV21-1 counts as a pseudogene. This CDR3 contains 16 residues. Here the CDR3 DNA reads TGTGCCAGCAGCAAAGACCCTGTACTTTCTTCCTATGGCTACACCTTC. This encodes CASSKDPVLSSYGYTF.

The chain employs TRBV7-2 and TRBJ2-5, with TRBD2 identical over 8 bases. Germline-derived CDR1 and CDR2 are SGHTA and FQGNSA. CDR3 length equals 15 residues. The V gene end was trimmed by 4 bases and the J gene end by 5 bases; junction bases not matched to a gene: 9. CDR3: CASSSQRELWETQYF. CDR3 in DNA: TGTGCCAGCAGCTCCCAGCGGGAGCTATGGGAGACCCAGTACTTC.

V gene TRBV2 combines with J gene TRBJ2-1; D is unresolved. The germline V gene has CDR1 SNHLY and CDR2 FYNNEI. V was pared by 1 base and J by 4 bases, with 14 bases between. The CDR3 has 16 amino acids. CDR3 nucleotides: TGTGCCAGCAGTGAAGGAAGAAAAAGCGTTTACAATGAGCAGTTCTTC. Encoded protein: CASSEGRKSVYNEQFF.

The genes are TRBV7-9 and TRBJ2-7; 7 bases agree with TRBD1. Germline V gene sequence: CDR1 SEHNR, CDR2 FQNEAQ (reference sequence). The V gene end was trimmed by 3 bases and the J gene end by 1 base; junction bases not matched to a gene: 12. This CDR3 is 17 amino acids long. CDR3 amino acids: CASSLGPDTGVSYEQYF. DNA of the CDR3: TGTGCCAGCAGCTTGGGGCCAGATACAGGGGTTTCCTACGAGCAGTACTTC. Full variable domain (remainder filled in from reference TRBV7-9 and TRBJ2-7): DTGVSQNPRHKITKRGQNVTFRCDPISEHNRLYWYRQTLGQGPEFLTYFQNEAQLEKSRLLSDRFSAERPKGSFSTLEIQRTEQGDSAMYLCASSLGPDTGVSYEQYFGPGTRLTVT.

The V and J genes are TRBV28 and TRBJ2-3; 8 bases fit TRBD2. The CDR3 spans 19 residues. Per germline, CDR1 MDHEN and CDR2 SYDVKM. The ends lost 5 bases at V and 2 bases at J; junction bases unmatched: 18. CDR3 in DNA: TGTGCCAGCAGTGCTATATACGGCAGGGAGCGGGGGCCCACAGATACGCAGTATTTT. It is translated as CASSAIYGRERGPTDTQYF.

The rearrangement links TRBV9 to TRBJ2-3; unclear D gene. Germline V gene data show CDR1 as SGDLS and CDR2 as YYNGEE. The CDR3 spans 14 residues. Trimming pared 0 bases from V and 2 bases from J, leaving 7 bases between. The CDR3 DNA sequence: TGTGCCAGCAGCGTAGGGCAGTACACAGATACGCAGTATTTT. Translation: CASSVGQYTDTQYF.

This chain uses TRBV18 with TRBJ1-5, with a tentative D call TRBD1 (6 bases). V was cut by 1 base and J by 5 bases, with 12 bases left in between. This CDR3 spans 15 amino acids. CDR1 KGHSH and CDR2 LQKENI come from the germline V gene. Written as DNA, the CDR3 is TGTGCCAGCTCACCACTTGGGGGCGTAGATCAGCCCCAGCATTTT. Its translation is CASSPLGGVDQPQHF.

The chain combines TRBV5-5 with TRBJ1-2; maybe TRBD1 (5 bases). Germline CDR1 reads SGHKS; CDR2 reads YYEKEE (reference sequence). The CDR3 loop spans 15 amino acids. V was clipped by 2 bases and J by 5 bases, with 16 bases between them. CDR3 sequence (DNA): TGTGCCAGCAGCTTTATCATCACGCCAGGGTATGGCTACACCTTC. It is translated as CASSFIITPGYGYTF.

The chain employs TRBV28 and TRBJ1-6; 8 bases are a match to TRBD1. The CDR3 has 17 amino acids. Germline V gene data show CDR1 as MDHEN and CDR2 as SYDVKM. With V trimmed by 5 bases and J by 8 bases, 14 bases remained unmatched. CDR3 residues: CASSAWDRSGFDSPLHF. CDR3 in DNA: TGTGCCAGCAGTGCCTGGGACAGGTCGGGGTTCGATTCACCCCTCCACTTT.

V is TRBV5-1 and J is TRBJ2-7; D might be TRBD1 (5 bases). The germline CDR1 and CDR2 sequences are SGHRS and YFSETQ. The CDR3 is 13 residues long. Trimming left V 3 bases short and J 2 bases short, with 9 bases between. The CDR3 DNA sequence: TGCGCCAGCAGCTCGACAGTGGCCTACGAGCAGTACTTC. Protein sequence: CASSSTVAYEQYF.

The chain has TRBV5-1 and TRBJ2-3, with D possibly being TRBD1 or TRBD2 (7 bases each). There are 16 residues in the CDR3. The germline V gene has CDR1 SGHRS and CDR2 YFSETQ. The germline V and J ends were trimmed by 4 bases and 1 base, with 16 bases remaining between them. The CDR3 loop reads CASSGGDSLGTDTQYF. In DNA form, the CDR3 reads TGCGCCAGCAGCGGGGGGGACAGCTTAGGCACAGATACGCAGTATTTT.

This clone was observed a single time. The rearrangement joins TRBV2 to TRBJ2-5; D is ambiguous. From germline, CDR1 is SNHLY and CDR2 FYNNEI. The CDR3 runs to 10 residues. Here the CDR3 DNA reads TGTGTCAGTGGCTCGGAGACCCAGTACTTC. Residues: CVSGSETQYF.